These T cell receptor beta chains were read from a single sample in a study of shared clonotypes between healthy human individuals. Some clones are missing from TCRdb's copy, which holds only in-frame ones; the method was immunoSEQ multiplex PCR. The data contain 2.5 million or so clones, roughly nine tenths of them seen just once; the ten biggest clones take up more than 0.12%. The sample consisted of naive CD4+ T cells sorted from blood. The source of these receptors is a man aged 18 to 35 in good health. Each CDR3 is given with its conserved first and last residue. The order of the fields is V gene, clone size, J gene, CDR3 protein. Not all rows give a size; the values are once, few, many and, for expanded clones, a class.

TRBV9	few	TRBJ1-1	CASSGRDTYTEAFF
TRBV6-1	NA	TRBJ2-1	CASSEDGTYNEQFF
TRBV19	NA	TRBJ2-3	CASMGPTSTDTQYF
TRBV10-3	NA	TRBJ2-3	CAISESETDTQYF
TRBV30	once	TRBJ2-2	CAWKGQGNTGELFF
TRBV4-1	NA	TRBJ2-5	CASSQDGGQGWETQYF
TRBV7-2	NA	TRBJ1-2	CASSLGGLYGYTF
TRBV5-1	NA	TRBJ2-7	CASTIGSGTYEQYF
TRBV7-2	NA	TRBJ1-3	CASSLGGSNTIYF
TRBV5-4	NA	TRBJ2-7	CASSLGSGRFEQYF
TRBV29-1	few	TRBJ1-1	CSALQGRNTEAFF
TRBV30	NA	TRBJ2-7	CAWSQGPEYEQYF
TRBV5-1	NA	TRBJ2-5	CASSPEGRGEETQYF
TRBV10-3	NA	TRBJ2-1	CAISESLTSEFF
TRBV29-1	NA	TRBJ2-7	CSVEYGLAGGEQYF
TRBV10-3	NA	TRBJ1-4	CAISVNEGEKLFF
TRBV5-1	NA	TRBJ2-7	CASSPAGTNEQYF
TRBV15	once	TRBJ2-2	CATSRDLLWNTGELFF
TRBV29-1	few	TRBJ1-1	CSVVGRLNTEAFF
TRBV4-1	NA	TRBJ1-1	CASSQDVRTGETIVGTEAFF
TRBV6-5	NA	TRBJ1-1	CASFLGGANTEAFF
TRBV19	NA	TRBJ1-3	CASSARQGFSGNTIYF
TRBV6-6	NA	TRBJ2-6	CASSYSTGANVLTF
TRBV5-1	NA	TRBJ2-5	CASSSQRGGYQETQYF
TRBV2	NA	TRBJ1-4	CASSDLGQGSNEKLFF
TRBV6-5	NA	TRBJ1-1	CASSREGQAEAEAFF
TRBV10-2	NA	TRBJ1-5	CASSESGGGSNQPQHF